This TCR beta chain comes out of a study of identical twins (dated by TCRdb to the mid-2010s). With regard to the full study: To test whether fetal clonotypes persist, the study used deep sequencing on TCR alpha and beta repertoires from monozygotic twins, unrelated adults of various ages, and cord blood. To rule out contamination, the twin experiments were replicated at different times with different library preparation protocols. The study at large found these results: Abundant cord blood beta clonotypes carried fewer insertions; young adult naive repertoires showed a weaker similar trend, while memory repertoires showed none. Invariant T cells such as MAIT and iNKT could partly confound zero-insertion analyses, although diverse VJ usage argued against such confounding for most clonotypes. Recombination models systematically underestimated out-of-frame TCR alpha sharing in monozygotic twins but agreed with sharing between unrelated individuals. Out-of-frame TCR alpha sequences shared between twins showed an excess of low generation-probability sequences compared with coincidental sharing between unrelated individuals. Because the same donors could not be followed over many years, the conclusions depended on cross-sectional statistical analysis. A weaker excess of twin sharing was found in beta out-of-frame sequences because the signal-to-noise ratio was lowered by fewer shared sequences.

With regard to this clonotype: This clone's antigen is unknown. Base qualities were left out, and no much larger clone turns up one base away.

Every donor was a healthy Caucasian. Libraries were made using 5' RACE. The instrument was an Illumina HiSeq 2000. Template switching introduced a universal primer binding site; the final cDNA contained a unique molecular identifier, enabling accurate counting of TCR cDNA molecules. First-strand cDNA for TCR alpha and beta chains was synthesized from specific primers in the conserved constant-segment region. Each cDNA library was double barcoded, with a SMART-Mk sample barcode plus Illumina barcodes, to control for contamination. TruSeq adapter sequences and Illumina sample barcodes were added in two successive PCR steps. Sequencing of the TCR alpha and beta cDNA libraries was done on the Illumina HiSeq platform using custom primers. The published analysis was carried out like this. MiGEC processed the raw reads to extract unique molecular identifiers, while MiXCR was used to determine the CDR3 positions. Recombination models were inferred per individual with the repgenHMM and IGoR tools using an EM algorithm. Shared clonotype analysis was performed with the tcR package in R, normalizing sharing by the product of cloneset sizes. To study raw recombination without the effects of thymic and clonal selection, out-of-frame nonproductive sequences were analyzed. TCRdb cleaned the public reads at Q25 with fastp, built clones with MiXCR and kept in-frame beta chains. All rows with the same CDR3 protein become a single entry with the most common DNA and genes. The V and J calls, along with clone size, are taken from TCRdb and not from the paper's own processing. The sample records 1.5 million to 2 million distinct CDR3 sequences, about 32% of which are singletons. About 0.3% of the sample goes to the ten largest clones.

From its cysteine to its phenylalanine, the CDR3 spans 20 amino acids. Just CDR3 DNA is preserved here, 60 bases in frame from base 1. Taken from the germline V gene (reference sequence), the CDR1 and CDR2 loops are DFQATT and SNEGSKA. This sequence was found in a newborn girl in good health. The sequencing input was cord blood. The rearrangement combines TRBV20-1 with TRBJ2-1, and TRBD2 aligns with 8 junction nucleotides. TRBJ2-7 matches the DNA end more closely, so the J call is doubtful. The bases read TGCAGTGCTAGTTTACTAGCGGCTACGTTCATAGTTGGCTCCTACAATGAGCAGTACTTC. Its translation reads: CSASLLAATFIVGSYNEQYF.